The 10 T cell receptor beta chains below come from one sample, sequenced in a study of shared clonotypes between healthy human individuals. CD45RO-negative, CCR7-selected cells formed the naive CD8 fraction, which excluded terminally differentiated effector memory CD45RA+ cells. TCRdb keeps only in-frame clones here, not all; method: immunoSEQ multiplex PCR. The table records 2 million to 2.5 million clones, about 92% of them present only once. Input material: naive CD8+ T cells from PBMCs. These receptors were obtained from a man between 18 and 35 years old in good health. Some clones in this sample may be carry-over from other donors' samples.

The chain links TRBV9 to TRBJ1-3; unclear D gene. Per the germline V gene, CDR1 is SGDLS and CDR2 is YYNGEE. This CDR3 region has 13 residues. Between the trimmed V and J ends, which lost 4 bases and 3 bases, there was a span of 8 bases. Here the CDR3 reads CASSPEIGNTIYF. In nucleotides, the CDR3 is TGTGCCAGCAGCCCGGAGATTGGAAACACCATATATTTT.

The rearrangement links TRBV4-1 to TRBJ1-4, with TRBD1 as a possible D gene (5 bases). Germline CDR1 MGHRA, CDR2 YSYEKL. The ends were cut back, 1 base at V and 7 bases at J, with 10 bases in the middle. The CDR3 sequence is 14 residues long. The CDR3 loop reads CASSQVQGGEKLFF. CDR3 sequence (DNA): TGCGCCAGCAGCCAAGTTCAGGGAGGTGAAAAACTGTTTTTT.

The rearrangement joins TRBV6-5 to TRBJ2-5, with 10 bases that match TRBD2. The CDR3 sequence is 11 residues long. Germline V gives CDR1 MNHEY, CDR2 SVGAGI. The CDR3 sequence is CATSGEETQYF. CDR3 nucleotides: TGTGCTACTAGCGGGGAAGAGACCCAGTACTTC.

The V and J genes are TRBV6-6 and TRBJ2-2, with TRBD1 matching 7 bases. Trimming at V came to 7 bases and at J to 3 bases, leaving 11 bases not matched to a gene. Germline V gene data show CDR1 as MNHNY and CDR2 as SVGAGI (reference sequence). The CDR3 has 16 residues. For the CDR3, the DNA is TGTGCCAGCAACGACCGGGGACAGCTATACACCGGGGAGCTGTTTTTT. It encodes CASNDRGQLYTGELFF.

This CDR3 reads CASSAAGEQFF. CDR3 coding DNA: TGTGCCAGCAGCGCCGCGGGGGAGCAGTTCTTC. V gene TRBV9 combines with J gene TRBJ2-1; the D gene is possibly TRBD2 (6 bases). The CDR3 contains 11 residues. Germline V CDR1 and CDR2: SGDLS, YYNGEE. V was clipped by 3 bases and J by 10 bases, with 8 bases between them. The whole variable domain, filled in from reference TRBV9 and TRBJ2-1, reads DSGVTQTPKHLITATGQRVTLRCSPRSGDLSVYWYQQSLDQGLQFLIQYYNGEERAKGNILERFSAQQFPDLHSELNLSSLELGDSALYFCASSAAGEQFFGPGTRLTVL.

The chain's CDR3 is CASSFEASYNEQFF. The CDR3 region has the DNA TGTGCCAGCAGTTTCGAGGCCTCCTACAATGAGCAGTTCTTC. The chain is built from TRBV27 and TRBJ2-1; D call uncertain. Germline V lookup: CDR1 MNHEY, CDR2 SMNVEV (reference sequence). V was clipped by 3 bases and J by 0 bases, with 6 bases between them. The CDR3 sequence is 14 residues long.

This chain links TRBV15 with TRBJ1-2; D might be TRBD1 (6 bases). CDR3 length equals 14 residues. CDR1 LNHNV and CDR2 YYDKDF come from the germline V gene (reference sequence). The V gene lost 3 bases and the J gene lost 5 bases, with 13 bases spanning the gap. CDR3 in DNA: TGTGCCACCAGCAGGGCCGGGACACTGTATGGCTACACCTTC. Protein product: CATSRAGTLYGYTF. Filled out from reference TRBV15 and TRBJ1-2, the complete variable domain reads DAMVIQNPRYQVTQFGKPVTLSCSQTLNHNVMYWYQQKSSQAPKLLFHYYDKDFNNEADTPDNFQSRRPNTSFCFLDIRSPGLGDTAMYLCATSRAGTLYGYTFGSGTRLTVV.

The CDR3 DNA is TGCAGCGTTGAAATACTAGGGACGGGGAGCTCCTACGAGCAGTACTTC. Its translation: CSVEILGTGSSYEQYF. This chain connects TRBV29-1 to TRBJ2-7; possibly TRBD1 or TRBD2 for D (5 bases each). The germline V gene has CDR1 SQVTM and CDR2 ANQGSEA. Trimming took off 2 bases at V and 0 bases at J, with 17 bases between the two ends. The CDR3 loop spans 16 amino acids.

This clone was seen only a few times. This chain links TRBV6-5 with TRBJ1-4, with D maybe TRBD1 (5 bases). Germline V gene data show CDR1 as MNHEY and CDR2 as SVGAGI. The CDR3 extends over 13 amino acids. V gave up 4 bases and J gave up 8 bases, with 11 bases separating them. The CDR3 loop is CASSFGTSEKLFF. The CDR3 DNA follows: TGTGCCAGCAGTTTCGGGACGTCCGAAAAACTGTTTTTT.

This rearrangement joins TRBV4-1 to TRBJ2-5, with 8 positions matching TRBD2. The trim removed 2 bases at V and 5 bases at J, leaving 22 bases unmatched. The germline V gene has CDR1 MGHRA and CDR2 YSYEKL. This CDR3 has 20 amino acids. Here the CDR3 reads CASSQFGSPAAGGREETQYF. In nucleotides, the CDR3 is TGCGCCAGCAGCCAATTTGGTAGCCCCGCCGCGGGAGGCCGGGAGGAGACCCAGTACTTC.